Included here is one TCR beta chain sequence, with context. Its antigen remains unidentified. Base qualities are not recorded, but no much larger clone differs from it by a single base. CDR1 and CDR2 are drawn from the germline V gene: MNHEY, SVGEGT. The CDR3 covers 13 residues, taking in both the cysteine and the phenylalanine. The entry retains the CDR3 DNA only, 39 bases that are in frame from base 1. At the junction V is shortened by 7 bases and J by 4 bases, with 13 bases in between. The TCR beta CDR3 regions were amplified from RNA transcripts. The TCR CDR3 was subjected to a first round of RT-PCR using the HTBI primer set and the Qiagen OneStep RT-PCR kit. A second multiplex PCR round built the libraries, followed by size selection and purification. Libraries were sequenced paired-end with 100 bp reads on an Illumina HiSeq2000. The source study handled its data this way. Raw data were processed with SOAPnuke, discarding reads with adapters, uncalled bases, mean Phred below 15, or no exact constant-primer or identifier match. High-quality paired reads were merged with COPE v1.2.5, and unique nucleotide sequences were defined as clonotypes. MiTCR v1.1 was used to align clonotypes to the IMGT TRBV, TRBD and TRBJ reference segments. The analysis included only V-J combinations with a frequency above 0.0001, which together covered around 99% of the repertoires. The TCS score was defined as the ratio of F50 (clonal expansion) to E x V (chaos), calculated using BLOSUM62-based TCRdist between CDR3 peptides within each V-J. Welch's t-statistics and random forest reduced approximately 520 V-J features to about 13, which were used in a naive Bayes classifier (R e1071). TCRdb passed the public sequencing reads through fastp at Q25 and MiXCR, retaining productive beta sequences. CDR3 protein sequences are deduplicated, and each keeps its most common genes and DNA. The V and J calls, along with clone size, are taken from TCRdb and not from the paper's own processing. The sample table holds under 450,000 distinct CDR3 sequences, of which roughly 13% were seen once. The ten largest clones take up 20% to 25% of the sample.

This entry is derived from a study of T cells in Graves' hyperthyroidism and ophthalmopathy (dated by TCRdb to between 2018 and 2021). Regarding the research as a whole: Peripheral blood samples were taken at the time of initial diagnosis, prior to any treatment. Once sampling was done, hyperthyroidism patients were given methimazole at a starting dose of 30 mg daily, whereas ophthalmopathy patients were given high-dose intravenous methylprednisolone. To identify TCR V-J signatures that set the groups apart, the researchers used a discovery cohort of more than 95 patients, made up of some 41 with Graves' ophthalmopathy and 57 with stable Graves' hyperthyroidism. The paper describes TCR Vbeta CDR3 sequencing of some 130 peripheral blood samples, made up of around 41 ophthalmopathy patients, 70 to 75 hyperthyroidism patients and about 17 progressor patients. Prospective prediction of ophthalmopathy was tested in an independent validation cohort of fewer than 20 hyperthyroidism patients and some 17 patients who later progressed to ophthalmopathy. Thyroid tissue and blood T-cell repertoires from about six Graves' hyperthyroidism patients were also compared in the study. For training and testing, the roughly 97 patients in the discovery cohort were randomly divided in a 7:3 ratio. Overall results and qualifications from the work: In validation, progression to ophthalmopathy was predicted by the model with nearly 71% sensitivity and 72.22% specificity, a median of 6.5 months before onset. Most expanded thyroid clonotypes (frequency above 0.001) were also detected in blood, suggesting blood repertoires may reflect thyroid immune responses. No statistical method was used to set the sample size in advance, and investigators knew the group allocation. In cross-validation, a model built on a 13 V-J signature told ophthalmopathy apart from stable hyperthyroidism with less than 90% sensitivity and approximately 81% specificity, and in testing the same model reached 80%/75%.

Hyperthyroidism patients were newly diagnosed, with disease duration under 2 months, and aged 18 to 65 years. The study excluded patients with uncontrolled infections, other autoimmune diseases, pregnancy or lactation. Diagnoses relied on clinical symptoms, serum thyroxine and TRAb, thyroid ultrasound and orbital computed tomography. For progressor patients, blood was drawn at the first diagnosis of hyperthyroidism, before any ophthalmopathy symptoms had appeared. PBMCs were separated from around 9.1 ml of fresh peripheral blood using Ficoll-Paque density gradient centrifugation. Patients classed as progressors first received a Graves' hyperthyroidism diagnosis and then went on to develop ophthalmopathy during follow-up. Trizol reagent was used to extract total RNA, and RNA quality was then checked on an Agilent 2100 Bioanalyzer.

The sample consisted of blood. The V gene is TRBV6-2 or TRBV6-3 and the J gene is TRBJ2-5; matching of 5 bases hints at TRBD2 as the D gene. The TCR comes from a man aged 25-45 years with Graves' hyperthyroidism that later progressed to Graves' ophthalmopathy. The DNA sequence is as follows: TGTGCCAGCAACCAAGACCGGGGAGAGACCCAGTACTTC. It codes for CASNQDRGETQYF.